This record concerns one T cell receptor (beta chain) sequence. Its target antigen remains unknown. Per-nucleotide qualities are absent, and no much larger clonotype sits a single base away. Receptor libraries were prepared by the immunoSEQ multiplex PCR assay. On the authors' methods: A statistical classification framework was built for diagnosing cytomegalovirus status from the catalog of TCR beta chain sequences. TCRdb mirrors the immuneACCESS table, restricted to in-frame sequences. Some clones are absent from its copies; in checked studies, under half trace to an unresolved V gene, and the reason for the others is unknown. The DNA was the basis for D and trimming; V, J and clone size are from that table. In this sample the table shows about 130,000 clones, around 92% of which occur a single time. The ten largest account for around 3.5% of the sample. This entry comes from a study of cytomegalovirus exposure and HLA in healthy donors (dated by TCRdb to the late 2010s). About the study as a whole: According to a later analysis, the roughly 130 validation repertoires were produced on the same platform as the 666 repertoires of the first cohort. High-throughput TCR immunosequencing, statistical association of individual TCRs with disease status, and machine learning were combined to predict cytomegalovirus infection status. The study aimed to test whether signatures of past pathogen exposure could be identified by cataloging public T cell receptors. Along with the approximately 700-subject first cohort, a separate validation cohort of approximately 110 different subjects was used. Summary of the overall study and its limitations: The study listed 150 to 200 TCR beta chains as associated with cytomegalovirus. Subsequent analysis determined that TCRs grouped into clusters in the first cohort also showed a tendency toward co-occurrence across the 120 or so validation repertoires, and 94% of cluster scores exceeded 0. A later analysis lacked HLA typing for the validation cohort, so it scored co-occurrence in that cohort across all 110 or so repertoires. While some public TCRs were present in many individuals, most TCR sequences turned up only very rarely across donors. A few of the identified cytomegalovirus-associated TCR beta chains were confirmed in vitro to be specific for cytomegalovirus antigens. The classifier was reported to diagnose cytomegalovirus status with high specificity and sensitivity in both the original cohort and the validation cohort. The authors suggested that the approach could potentially be generalized to other disease states and immunological phenotypes.

The germline V and J ends show losses of 8 bases and 13 bases respectively, and no gene match explains 8 bases of the junction. CDR1 MNHEY and CDR2 SVGAGI were looked up in the germline V gene. Reading from cysteine to phenylalanine, the CDR3 counts 11 amino acids. This entry keeps only the CDR3 DNA: 33 bases, framed from base 1. The donors were included in the validation cohort of 100 to 150 subjects, a group kept apart from the roughly 680-subject first cohort. The clonotype was recovered from a man aged 25 to 45 in good health and CMV-seronegative. The sequenced sample consisted of PBMCs. Rearrangement joined TRBV6-5 to TRBJ2-1, and 7 bases in between align with TRBD2. At the DNA level, the sequence is TGTGCCAGCTGGGGGGGGGACTCCCAGTTCTTC. This gives the protein CASWGGDSQFF.